This entry lists 23 T cell receptor beta chains sequenced from one sample in a study of CD4 T cells in relation to SARS-CoV-2 and coronaviruses (dated by TCRdb to the early 2020s). Their recognized antigens are unknown. CD4+ T cells from unexposed donors were collected before the COVID-19 pandemic (2011-2018). After about 9 days of culture, CD4+ T cells were isolated with the EasySep CD4+ T cell isolation kit. The library came from the immunoSEQ multiplex PCR assay. TCRdb's version of the immuneACCESS table is confined to in-frame rearrangements and falls short of the full clone set. An unresolved V gene accounts for under half of the shortfall where checked; the remainder is of unknown origin. The sample includes around 24,000 clones, with over 60% observed a single time. The top ten clonotypes cover about 10% of the sample. Sequencing was carried out using CD4+ T cells from PBMCs, cultured in vitro. These receptors all stem from a human donor in good health.

This chain connects TRBV5-5 to TRBJ1-5, with D tentatively TRBD1 (5 bases). The V gene's germline CDR1 is SGHKS and CDR2 YYEKEE (reference sequence). With 4 bases removed from V and 10 bases from J, the gap between germline ends came to 15 bases. This CDR3 region has 13 residues. The CDR3 reads CASSAGTGLPQHF. The DNA of the CDR3 is TGTGCCAGCAGCGCGGGGACGGGGCTTCCCCAGCATTTT.

The V gene is TRBV7-2, the J gene TRBJ2-7; D remains unclear. Deletions cut 7 bases from V and 0 bases from J, with 16 bases between. The CDR3 consists of 15 residues. CDR1 is SGHTA, CDR2 FQGNSA, per germline. CDR3 region: CASNRGDGSSYEQYF. CDR3 sequence (DNA): TGTGCCAGCAACCGTGGGGATGGCAGCTCCTACGAGCAGTACTTC.

J is TRBJ1-2 and V is TRBV7-2; D is perhaps TRBD1 (5 bases). Trimming pared 3 bases from V and 2 bases from J, leaving 13 bases between. The CDR3 is made up of 15 amino acids. The V gene's germline CDR1 is SGHTA and CDR2 FQGNSA. The CDR3 nucleotides read TGTGCCAGCAGCTTGTCCAGGGAGTACAACTATGGCTACACCTTC. Translation: CASSLSREYNYGYTF.

This sequence joins TRBV7-9 and TRBJ1-2; tentative D call: TRBD1 (5 bases). The V gene lost 0 bases and the J gene lost 8 bases, with 22 bases spanning the gap. The germline CDR1 and CDR2 sequences are SEHNR and FQNEAQ (reference sequence). This CDR3 comprises 17 residues. In DNA form, the CDR3 reads TGTGCCAGCAGCTTAGCAGGCTTCGCGAGGGGAACTATAGGCTACACCTTC. Translation: CASSLAGFARGTIGYTF.

As DNA, the CDR3 is TGTGCCAGCAGTGCCCTCTACGAGCAGTACTTC. Encoded protein: CASSALYEQYF. This sequence joins TRBV25-1 and TRBJ2-7; D is uncertain. Germline lookup yields CDR1 MGHDK and CDR2 SYGVNS. Trimming removed 4 bases from V and 3 bases from J, with 4 bases in between. There are 11 residues in the CDR3.

The chain recombines TRBV5-6 with TRBJ2-5, with 7 positions matching TRBD2. This CDR3 comprises 16 residues. Germline CDR1 reads SGHDT; CDR2 reads YYEEEE. Trimming took 3 bases from V and 7 from J; bases not matched to a gene: 15. The CDR3 DNA follows: TGTGCCAGCAGCTGGGAGGGGACTGGGCTTCGTGGGACCCAGTACTTC. Protein: CASSWEGTGLRGTQYF.

This chain joins TRBV5-8 and TRBJ2-3, with 15 bases that match TRBD2. Germline V gene lookup returns CDR1 SGHTS and CDR2 YDEGEE. After removal of 4 bases from V and 3 bases from J, the junction contained 6 bases not matched to a gene. The length of the CDR3 is 17 residues. The CDR3 DNA reads TGTGCCAGCAGCCGAGGGACTAGCGGGAGGCGGACAGATACGCAGTATTTT. Its translation is CASSRGTSGRRTDTQYF.

The chain uses TRBV7-9 and TRBJ1-3; tentatively, D is TRBD1 (5 bases). The germline gives CDR1 SEHNR, CDR2 FQNEAQ (reference sequence). V shed 5 bases and J shed 0 bases, with 14 bases lying between them. This CDR3 has 16 amino acids. The CDR3 nucleotides are TGTGCCAGCAGCCGAGACAGTACACTCTCTGGAAACACCATATATTTT. The encoded protein is CASSRDSTLSGNTIYF.

The table lists this clone with a few counts. V is TRBV18 and J is TRBJ2-2, with D perhaps TRBD1 or TRBD2 (6 bases each). Trimming took 2 bases from V and 4 from J, leaving 20 bases between them. CDR3 length equals 18 residues. Germline V gene lookup returns CDR1 KGHSH and CDR2 LQKENI. The CDR3 nucleotides are TGTGCCAGCTCACCATATCCCGGGAGACAGGCCCCCACCGGGGAGCTGTTTTTT. Translation gives CASSPYPGRQAPTGELFF.

The rearrangement uses TRBV25-1 and TRBJ1-2, with D possibly being TRBD1 (5 bases). CDR1 is MGHDK and CDR2 is SYGVNS in the germline V gene. This CDR3 contains 13 residues. Trimming left V 2 bases short and J 4 bases short, with 8 bases between. CDR3 sequence (DNA): TGTGCCAGCAGTGAAGTAGGGGTCTATGGCTACACCTTC. Its translation: CASSEVGVYGYTF.

The genes are TRBV7-2 and TRBJ2-3; TRBD2 aligns across 8 bases. The germline gives CDR1 SGHTA, CDR2 FQGNSA. The CDR3 extends over 16 amino acids. The ends lost 0 bases at V and 0 bases at J; junction bases unmatched: 2. The CDR3 DNA reads TGTGCCAGCAGCTTAGCGCCTAGCGGGAGCACAGATACGCAGTATTTT. It translates to CASSLAPSGSTDTQYF.

This chain joins TRBV5-1 and TRBJ2-1; D gene unclear. In germline, CDR1 is SGHRS, CDR2 YFSETQ. The CDR3 spans 13 residues. V was pared by 1 base and J by 5 bases, with 7 bases between. CDR3 nucleotides: TGCGCCAGCAGCTTGAATCTAAACAATGAGCAGTTCTTC. Translated: CASSLNLNNEQFF.

This clone has just one count. The gene calls are TRBV7-9 and TRBJ2-7; the match to TRBD1 covers 7 bases. This CDR3 has 17 residues. V gave up 2 bases and J gave up 7 bases; unmatched junction bases: 17. Germline CDR1 SEHNR, CDR2 FQNEAQ (reference sequence). The CDR3: CASSLPETTGVGLEQYF. The CDR3 DNA reads TGTGCCAGCAGCTTACCCGAGACTACAGGGGTAGGTCTGGAGCAGTACTTC. Using reference TRBV7-9 and TRBJ2-7 for the parts outside the CDR3, the full variable domain is DTGVSQNPRHKITKRGQNVTFRCDPISEHNRLYWYRQTLGQGPEFLTYFQNEAQLEKSRLLSDRFSAERPKGSFSTLEIQRTEQGDSAMYLCASSLPETTGVGLEQYFGPGTRLTVT.

This chain links TRBV3-1 (or the pseudogene TRBV3-2) with TRBJ2-1, with 9 positions matching TRBD2. The CDR3 spans 16 residues. In germline, CDR1 is LGHDT, CDR2 YNNKEL (reference sequence). The junction had 7 bases not matched to a gene; V was cut back by 1 base and J by 6 bases. CDR3 loop: CASSQVGGGALNEQFF. CDR3 sequence (DNA): TGTGCCAGCAGCCAAGTTGGCGGGGGGGCCCTCAATGAGCAGTTCTTC.

This clone was picked up one time. This rearrangement joins TRBV18 to TRBJ1-1; possibly TRBD1 for D (5 bases). The CDR3 runs 13 residues. CDR1 is KGHSH and CDR2 is LQKENI in the germline V gene. V was cut by 6 bases and J by 0 bases, with 8 bases left in between. CDR3 sequence reads: CASSRGMNTEAFF. Here the CDR3 DNA reads TGTGCCAGCTCTAGGGGCATGAACACTGAAGCTTTCTTT. The variable domain in full, with the rest retrieved from reference TRBV18 and TRBJ1-1, is NAGVMQNPRHLVRRRGQEARLRCSPMKGHSHVYWYRQLPEEGLKFMVYLQKENIIDESGMPKERFSAEFPKEGPSILRIQQVVRGDSAAYFCASSRGMNTEAFFGQGTRLTVV.

The V gene is TRBV7-7, the J gene TRBJ2-5; 14 positions match TRBD2. Germline lookup yields CDR1 SSHAT and CDR2 FNYEAQ (reference sequence). There are 17 residues in the CDR3. Losses at the gene ends were 5 bases for V and 3 bases for J; bases not matched to a gene: 8. CDR3 nucleotides: TGTGCCAGCAGCGCAAGACTAGCGGGGGGGATAAAAGAGACCCAGTACTTC. Encoded protein: CASSARLAGGIKETQYF.

The rearrangement links TRBV11-2 to TRBJ2-7; TRBD1 aligns across 7 bases. Trimming took 5 bases from V and 0 from J; bases not matched to a gene: 10. Germline values: CDR1 SGHAT, CDR2 FQNNGV. The CDR3 is 16 residues long. DNA of the CDR3: TGTGCCAGCAGCACATCGACAGGGTCGGACTCCTACGAGCAGTACTTC. Amino acid sequence: CASSTSTGSDSYEQYF.

This clone came up once. The rearrangement joins TRBV18 to TRBJ2-5, with no clear D. Germline CDR1 is KGHSH and CDR2 is LQKENI. The CDR3 extends over 14 amino acids. The V end lost 3 bases, the J end lost 4 bases, and 12 bases lay between the germline ends. The CDR3 coding sequence is TGTGCCAGCTCACCTCTCGGCGGATTAGAGACCCAGTACTTC. It specifies CASSPLGGLETQYF.

CDR3 region: CASRISGSRETQYF. The CDR3 bases are TGTGCCAGCAGGATTAGCGGGAGTCGGGAGACCCAGTACTTC. This chain connects TRBV2 to TRBJ2-5; 9 nucleotides match TRBD2. The length of the CDR3 is 14 residues. The J segment lost 5 bases and the V segment lost 6 bases, leaving 7 bases of the junction unmatched. Germline V CDR1 and CDR2: SNHLY, FYNNEI.

This chain links TRBV18 with TRBJ1-1, with unresolved D. This CDR3 contains 17 residues. The germline V and J ends were trimmed by 0 bases and 0 bases, with 14 bases remaining between them. Germline loops: CDR1 KGHSH, CDR2 LQKENI. The CDR3 nucleotides are TGTGCCAGCTCACCACCTGGCGGCAGTCATTTGAACACTGAAGCTTTCTTT. Encoded protein: CASSPPGGSHLNTEAFF. Full variable domain (rest looked up from reference TRBV18 and TRBJ1-1): NAGVMQNPRHLVRRRGQEARLRCSPMKGHSHVYWYRQLPEEGLKFMVYLQKENIIDESGMPKERFSAEFPKEGPSILRIQQVVRGDSAAYFCASSPPGGSHLNTEAFFGQGTRLTVV.

In its sample, this clone was seen once. The chain combines TRBV6-5 with TRBJ1-2, with D unclear. V was clipped by 4 bases and J by 0 bases, with 3 bases between them. CDR1 is MNHEY and CDR2 is SVGAGI in the germline V gene. This CDR3 is 12 amino acids long. The CDR3 bases are TGTGCCAGCAGTTCGCCTAACTATGGCTACACCTTC. It codes for CASSSPNYGYTF.

The chain links TRBV10-3 to TRBJ2-2; D uncertain. Germline CDR1 is ENHRY and CDR2 is SYGVKD. The CDR3 runs to 15 residues. The V end lost 0 bases, the J end lost 3 bases, and 8 bases lay between the germline ends. The CDR3 DNA reads as TGTGCCATCAGTGAGTCTGGGCAGGACACCGGGGAGCTGTTTTTT. This encodes CAISESGQDTGELFF.

J is TRBJ1-2 and V is TRBV7-9, with D perhaps TRBD1 (6 bases). V lost 1 base and J lost 0, with 12 bases in between. Germline-derived CDR1 and CDR2 are SEHNR and FQNEAQ (reference sequence). The CDR3 has 16 amino acids. The CDR3: CASSLGGGEANYGYTF. CDR3 nucleotides: TGTGCCAGCAGCTTAGGAGGGGGGGAGGCTAACTATGGCTACACCTTC.